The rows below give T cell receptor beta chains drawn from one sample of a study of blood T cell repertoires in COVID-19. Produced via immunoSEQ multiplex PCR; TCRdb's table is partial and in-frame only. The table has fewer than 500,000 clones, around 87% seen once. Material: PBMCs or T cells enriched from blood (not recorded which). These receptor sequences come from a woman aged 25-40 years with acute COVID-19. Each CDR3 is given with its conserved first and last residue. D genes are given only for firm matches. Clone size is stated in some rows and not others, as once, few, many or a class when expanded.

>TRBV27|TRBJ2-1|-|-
CASSLWQGLNEQFF
TGTGCCAGCAGTTTATGGCAGGGCTTAAATGAGCAGTTCTTC
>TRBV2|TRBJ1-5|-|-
CASSEENRSNQPQHF
TGTGCCAGCAGTGAAGAGAACAGGAGCAATCAGCCCCAGCATTTT
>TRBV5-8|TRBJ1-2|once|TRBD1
CASSKRQGAYNYGYTF
TGTGCCAGCAGCAAAAGACAGGGGGCGTATAACTATGGCTACACCTTC
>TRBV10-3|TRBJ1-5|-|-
CAISDWDNYNQPQHF
TGTGCCATCAGCGACTGGGACAACTACAATCAGCCCCAGCATTTT
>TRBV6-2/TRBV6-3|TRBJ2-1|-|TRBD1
CASSYPNRGKFF
TGTGCCAGCAGTTACCCCAACAGGGGGAAGTTCTTC
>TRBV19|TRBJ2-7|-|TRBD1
CASSPRPRQGADEQYF
TGTGCCAGTAGTCCCAGACCACGACAGGGGGCCGACGAGCAGTACTTC
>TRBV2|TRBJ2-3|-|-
CASSEVGRHTDTQYF
TGTGCCAGCAGTGAAGTGGGCCGCCACACAGATACGCAGTATTTT
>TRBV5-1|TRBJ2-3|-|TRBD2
CASSQPRGTTDTQYF
TGCGCCAGCAGCCAGCCGCGGGGGACCACAGATACGCAGTATTTT
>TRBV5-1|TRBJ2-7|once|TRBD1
CASSLAGQGGYEQYF
TGCGCCAGCAGCTTGGCGGGACAGGGAGGGTACGAGCAGTACTTC
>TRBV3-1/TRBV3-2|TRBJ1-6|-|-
CASSRWDKPLHF
TGTGCCAGCAGCCGATGGGACAAACCCCTCCACTTT
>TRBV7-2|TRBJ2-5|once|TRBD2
CASSLVLAGGHQTQYF
TGTGCCAGCAGCTTAGTTCTAGCGGGGGGGCATCAGACCCAGTACTTC
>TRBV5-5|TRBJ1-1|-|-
CASSKVWGAEAFF
TGTGCCAGCAGCAAAGTCTGGGGGGCTGAAGCTTTCTTT
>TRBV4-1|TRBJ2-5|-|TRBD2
CASSHLTSGKETQYF
TGCGCCAGCAGCCATCTCACTAGCGGAAAAGAGACCCAGTACTTC
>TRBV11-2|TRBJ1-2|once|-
CASSLYMQGTSLYGYTF
TGTGCCAGCAGCTTATATATGCAGGGGACGTCCCTTTATGGCTACACCTTC
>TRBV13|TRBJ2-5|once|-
CASSFRTKQETQYF
TGTGCCAGCAGCTTTCGGACTAAACAAGAGACCCAGTACTTC
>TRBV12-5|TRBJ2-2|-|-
CASGLGQTNTGELFF
TGTGCTAGTGGTTTGGGCCAGACAAACACCGGGGAGCTGTTTTTT
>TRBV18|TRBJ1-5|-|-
CASSDNPDGSGPQHF
TGTGCCAGCTCCGATAATCCTGACGGATCAGGGCCCCAGCATTTT
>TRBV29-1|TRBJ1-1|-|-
CSVISWAGVNTEAFF
TGCAGCGTCATAAGTTGGGCGGGAGTAAACACTGAAGCTTTCTTT
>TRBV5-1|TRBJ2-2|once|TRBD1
CASSSRTGIFPGELFF
TGCGCCAGCAGCTCTAGGACAGGAATTTTCCCCGGGGAGCTGTTTTTT
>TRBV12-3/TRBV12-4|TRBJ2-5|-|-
CASSSFRGETQYF
TGTGCCAGCAGTTCCTTTCGGGGGGAGACCCAGTACTTC
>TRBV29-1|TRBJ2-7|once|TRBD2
CSVAPSPGGGEQYF
TGCAGCGTTGCGCCCTCCCCCGGGGGAGGGGAGCAGTACTTC
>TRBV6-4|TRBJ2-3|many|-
CASSDGEGTDTQYF
TGTGCCAGCAGTGACGGGGAGGGCACAGATACGCAGTATTTT
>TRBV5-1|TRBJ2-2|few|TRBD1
CASSPDSGTANTGELFF
TGCGCCAGCAGCCCGGATTCCGGGACAGCGAACACCGGGGAGCTGTTTTTT
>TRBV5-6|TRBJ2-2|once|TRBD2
CASSFSGENTGELFF
TGTGCCAGCAGCTTCAGCGGGGAGAACACCGGGGAGCTGTTTTTT
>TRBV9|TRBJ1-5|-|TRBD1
CASSPSGQEENQPQHF
TGTGCCAGCAGCCCATCAGGACAGGAAGAAAATCAGCCCCAGCATTTT
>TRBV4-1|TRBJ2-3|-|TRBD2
CASSQDVGTSGGNTQYF
TGCGCCAGCAGCCAAGACGTCGGGACTAGCGGGGGAAATACGCAGTATTTT
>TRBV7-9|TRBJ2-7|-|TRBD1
CASSLGTTGGEQYF
TGTGCCAGCAGCTTAGGAACTACAGGGGGCGAGCAGTACTTC
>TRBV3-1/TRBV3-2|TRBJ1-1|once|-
CASSQAGEALAFF
TGTGCCAGCAGCCAAGCGGGGGAGGCCTTAGCTTTCTTT
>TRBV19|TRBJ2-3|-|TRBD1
CAVSTGPTDTQYF
TGTGCCGTATCGACAGGGCCCACAGATACGCAGTATTTT
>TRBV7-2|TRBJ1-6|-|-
CASSLTGLNSPLHF
TGTGCCAGCAGCTTAACAGGGTTGAATTCACCCCTCCACTTT
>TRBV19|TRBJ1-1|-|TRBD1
CASSVRDRGPPSTEAFF
TGTGCCAGTAGTGTCCGGGACAGGGGGCCCCCAAGCACTGAAGCTTTCTTT
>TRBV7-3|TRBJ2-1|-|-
CASSQIVAGVYSNEQFF
TGTGCCAGCAGCCAGATCGTTGCCGGGGTGTATTCGAATGAGCAGTTCTTC
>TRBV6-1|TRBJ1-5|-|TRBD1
CASSEWTGGHSNQPQHF
TGTGCCAGCAGTGAATGGACAGGGGGTCATAGCAATCAGCCCCAGCATTTT
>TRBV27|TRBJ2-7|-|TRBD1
CASSRTGSGPYEQYF
TGTGCCAGCTCAAGGACAGGGTCGGGACCCTACGAGCAGTACTTC
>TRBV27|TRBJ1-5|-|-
CASKETTPGYSNQPQHF
TGTGCCAGTAAAGAAACGACACCGGGGTATAGCAATCAGCCCCAGCATTTT
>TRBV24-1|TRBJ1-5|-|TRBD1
CATSDPDRVTQPQHF
TGTGCCACCAGTGATCCGGACAGGGTGACTCAGCCCCAGCATTTT
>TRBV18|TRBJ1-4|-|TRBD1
CASSPLGQGLLFPIREKLFF
TGTGCCAGCTCACCTCTGGGACAGGGCCTTCTGTTTCCGATTCGTGAAAAACTGTTTTTT
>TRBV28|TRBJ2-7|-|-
CASSFSYEQYF
TGTGCCAGCAGTTTTAGTTACGAGCAGTACTTC
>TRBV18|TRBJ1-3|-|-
CASSPLGATGNTIYF
TGTGCCAGCTCACCACTGGGGGCAACTGGAAACACCATATATTTT
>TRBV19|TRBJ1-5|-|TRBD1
CASSLQGGAGQPQHF
TGTGCCAGTAGTCTCCAGGGGGGCGCGGGTCAGCCCCAGCATTTT
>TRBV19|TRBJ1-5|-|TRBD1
CASSSRTGVYQPQHF
TGTGCCAGTAGTTCCCGGACAGGGGTTTATCAGCCCCAGCATTTT
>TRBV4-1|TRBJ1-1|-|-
CASSQGNGRAFF
TGCGCCAGCAGCCAAGGGAACGGGAGAGCTTTCTTT
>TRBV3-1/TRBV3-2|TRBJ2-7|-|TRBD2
CASSRLAGPYEQYF
TGTGCCAGCAGCCGACTAGCGGGACCCTACGAGCAGTACTTC
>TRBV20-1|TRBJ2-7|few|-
CSPKSSYEQYF
TGCAGTCCTAAGAGCTCCTACGAGCAGTACTTC
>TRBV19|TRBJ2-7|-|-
CASSIGAGEVYEQYF
TGTGCCAGTAGTATTGGTGCAGGGGAAGTTTACGAGCAGTACTTC
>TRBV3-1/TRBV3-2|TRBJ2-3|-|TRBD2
CASIGSGGASSTDTQYF
TGTGCCAGCATAGGTAGCGGGGGGGCTTCGAGCACAGATACGCAGTATTTT
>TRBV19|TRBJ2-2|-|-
CASSISGNRNTGELFF
TGTGCCAGTAGTATCTCGGGGAATCGAAACACCGGGGAGCTGTTTTTT
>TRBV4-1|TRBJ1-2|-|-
CASSPESGGSVYGYTF
TGCGCCAGCAGCCCCGAATCGGGGGGCTCTGTCTATGGCTACACCTTC